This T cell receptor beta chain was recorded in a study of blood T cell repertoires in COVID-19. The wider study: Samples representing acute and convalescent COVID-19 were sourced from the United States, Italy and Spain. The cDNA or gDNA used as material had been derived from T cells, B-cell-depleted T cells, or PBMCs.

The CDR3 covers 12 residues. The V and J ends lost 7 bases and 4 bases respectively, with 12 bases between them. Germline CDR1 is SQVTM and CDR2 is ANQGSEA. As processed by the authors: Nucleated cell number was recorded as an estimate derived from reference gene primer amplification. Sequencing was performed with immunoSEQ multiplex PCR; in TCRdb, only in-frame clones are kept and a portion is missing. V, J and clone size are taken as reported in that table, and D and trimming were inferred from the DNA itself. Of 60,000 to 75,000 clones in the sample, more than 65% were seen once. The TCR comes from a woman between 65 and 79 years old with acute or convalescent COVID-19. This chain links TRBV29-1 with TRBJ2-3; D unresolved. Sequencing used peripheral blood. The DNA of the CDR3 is TGCAGCGCTCGGGTAGGAGCAGATACGCAGTATTTT. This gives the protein CSARVGADTQYF.